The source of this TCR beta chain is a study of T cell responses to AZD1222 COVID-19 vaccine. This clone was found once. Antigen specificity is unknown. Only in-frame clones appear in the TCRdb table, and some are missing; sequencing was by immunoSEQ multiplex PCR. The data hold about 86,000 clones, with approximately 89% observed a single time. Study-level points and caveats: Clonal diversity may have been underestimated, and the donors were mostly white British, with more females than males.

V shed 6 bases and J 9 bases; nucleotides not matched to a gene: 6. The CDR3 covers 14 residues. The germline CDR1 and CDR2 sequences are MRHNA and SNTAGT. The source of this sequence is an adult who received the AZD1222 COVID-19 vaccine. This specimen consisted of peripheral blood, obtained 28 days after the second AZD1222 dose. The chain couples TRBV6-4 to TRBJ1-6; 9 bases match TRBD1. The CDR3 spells CASREQGAGSPLHF. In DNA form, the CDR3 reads TGTGCCAGCAGGGAACAGGGGGCTGGTTCACCCCTCCACTTT.